The clone carrying this T cell receptor beta chain occurred many times. This record belongs to a study of identifying expanded T cells in peripheral blood. The method was immunoSEQ multiplex PCR; TCRdb's version includes in-frame clones alone and lacks a portion of them. This sample has about 90,000 clones, with approximately 84% found just once. This CDR3 contains 13 residues. V was pared by 1 base and J by 0 bases, with 7 bases between. From germline, CDR1 is GTSNPN and CDR2 SVGIG (reference sequence). The J gene is TRBJ2-7, the V gene TRBV30; D perhaps matches TRBD1 (6 bases). The receptor comes from a person aged 18-69 years in good health. Sequenced material: blood. CDR3 amino acids: CAWSGDTSYEQYF. The DNA for the CDR3 is TGTGCCTGGAGTGGGGACACCTCCTACGAGCAGTACTTC.